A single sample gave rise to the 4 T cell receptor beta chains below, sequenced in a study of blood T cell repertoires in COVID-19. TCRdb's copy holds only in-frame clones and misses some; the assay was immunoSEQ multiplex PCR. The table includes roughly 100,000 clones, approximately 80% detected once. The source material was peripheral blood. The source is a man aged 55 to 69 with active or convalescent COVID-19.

The CDR3 sequence: CASSRVGTGGKREQFF. CDR3 DNA sequence: TGTGCCAGCAGCCGCGTAGGGACAGGGGGCAAACGGGAGCAGTTCTTC. The rearrangement uses TRBV14 and TRBJ2-1, with TRBD1 matching over 12 bases. The CDR3 runs to 16 residues. The V segment lost 4 bases and the J segment 10 bases; nucleotides outside the gene matches: 11. Germline assignment: CDR1 SGHDN and CDR2 FVKESK.

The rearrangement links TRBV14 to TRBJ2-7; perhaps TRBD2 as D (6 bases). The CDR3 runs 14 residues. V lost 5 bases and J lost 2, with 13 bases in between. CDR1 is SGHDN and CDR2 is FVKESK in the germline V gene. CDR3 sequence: CASSKGRGTYEQYV. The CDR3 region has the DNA TGTGCCAGCAGCAAAGGGCGCGGGACCTACGAGCAGTACGTC.

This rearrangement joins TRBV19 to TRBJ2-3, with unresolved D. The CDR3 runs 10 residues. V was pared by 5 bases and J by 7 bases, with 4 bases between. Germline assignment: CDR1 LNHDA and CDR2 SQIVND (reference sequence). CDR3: CASSENTQYF. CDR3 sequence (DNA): TGTGCCAGTAGTGAGAATACGCAGTATTTT.

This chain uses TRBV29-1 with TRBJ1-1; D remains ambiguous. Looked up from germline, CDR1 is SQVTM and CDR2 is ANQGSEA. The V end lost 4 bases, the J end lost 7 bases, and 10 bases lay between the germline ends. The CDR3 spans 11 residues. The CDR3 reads CSVAVPGEAFF. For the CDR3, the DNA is TGCAGCGTTGCAGTCCCAGGTGAAGCTTTCTTT.